A selection of T cell receptor beta chains follows, all from one sample in a study of identical twins. TCRdb passed the 5' RACE reads through MiXCR, listing each CDR3 protein once. The sample lists about 520,000 distinct CDR3 sequences, 20% to 25% occurring once. A further study also used this sample, focusing on T cells expressing NK-cell markers.

The sequenced material came from CD4+ T cells sorted from blood. These receptors came from a woman aged 18-29 years in good health. CDR3s include the opening cysteine and the closing phenylalanine or tryptophan. D genes are given only for firm matches. Rows give clone size only sometimes, using once, few, many, or a class for an expanded clone.

. TRBJ2-7 TRBV9 . TGTGCCAGCAGCCCGGACGGGCCCCCCACTCACGAGCAGTACTTC CASSPDGPPTHEQYF
many TRBJ2-4 TRBV20-1 . TGCAGTGCCCCGCGGGGAGCGGGCAAAAACATTCAGTACTTC CSAPRGAGKNIQYF
. TRBJ2-1 TRBV29-1 . TGCAGCGTTGTGGGGAGCGGATCCTACAATGAGCAGTTCTTC CSVVGSGSYNEQFF
. TRBJ2-7 TRBV6-1 TRBD1 TGTGCCAGCAGGACGGACAGGGGCTCCTACGAGCAGTACTTC CASRTDRGSYEQYF
few TRBJ2-3 TRBV15 TRBD2 TGTGCCACCAGCAGGGCCATAGCGGGGGGAACAGATACGCAGTATTTT CATSRAIAGGTDTQYF
. TRBJ2-7 TRBV7-2 . TGTGCCAGCAGCTTACAGGCCTCCTACGAGCAGTACTTC CASSLQASYEQYF
. TRBJ2-5 TRBV7-2 TRBD1 TGTGCCAGCAGCTTATACCCGTTACAGGGGGCCCAAGAGACCCAGTACTTC CASSLYPLQGAQETQYF
. TRBJ1-1 TRBV11-3 TRBD1 TGTGCCAGCAGCTACAGGGGCGAAGGGAACACTGAAGCTTTCTTT CASSYRGEGNTEAFF
. TRBJ1-2 TRBV27 . TGTGCCAGCAGTTTCACAGGGCTCGCGAACTATGGCTACACCTTC CASSFTGLANYGYTF
. TRBJ2-5 TRBV2 . TGTGCCAGCGAACCATGGGGAGAGACCCAGTACTTC CASEPWGETQYF